This T cell receptor (beta chain) was obtained from a study of monozygotic twins with inflammatory bowel disease. Germline CDR1 reads SGDLS; CDR2 reads YYNGEE. The length of the CDR3 is 13 residues. TCRdb re-called the 5' RACE reads and catalogs CDR3 proteins one per entry, DNA excluded. The repertoire table contains over 100,000 distinct CDR3 sequences. Sequenced material: blood. The V call is TRBV9, the J call TRBJ2-2; lacking DNA, the TRBD1 call made by TCRdb goes unchecked. This TCR was sampled from a human donor with ulcerative colitis or Crohn's disease, or a healthy co-twin of an affected twin (not recorded which). The CDR3 is CASSVGTVGELFF.